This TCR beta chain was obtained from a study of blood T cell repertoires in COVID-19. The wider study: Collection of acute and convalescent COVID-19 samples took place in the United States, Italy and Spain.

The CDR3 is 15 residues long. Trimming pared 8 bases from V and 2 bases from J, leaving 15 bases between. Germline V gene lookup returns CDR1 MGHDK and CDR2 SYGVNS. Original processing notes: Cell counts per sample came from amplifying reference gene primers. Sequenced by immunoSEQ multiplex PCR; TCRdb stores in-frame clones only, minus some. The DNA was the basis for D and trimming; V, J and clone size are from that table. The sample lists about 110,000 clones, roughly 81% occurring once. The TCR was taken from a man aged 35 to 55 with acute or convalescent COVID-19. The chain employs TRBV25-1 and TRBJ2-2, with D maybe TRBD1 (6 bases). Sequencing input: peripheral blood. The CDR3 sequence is CASLPGQFNTGELFF. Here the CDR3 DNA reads TGTGCCAGCCTGCCGGGACAATTTAACACCGGGGAGCTGTTTTTT.